A selection of T cell receptor beta chains follows, all from one sample in a study of cytomegalovirus exposure and HLA in healthy donors. Only in-frame clones appear in the TCRdb table, and some are missing; sequencing was by immunoSEQ multiplex PCR. The sample shows about 140,000 clones, 79% of them seen only once. Sequences were obtained from PBMCs. These receptors originate from a male donor in good health and CMV-seronegative. The CDR3 runs from the conserved cysteine through the conserved F or W. The D gene is left open where the match is weak. The size entry is marked missing in some rows and otherwise reads once, few, many or a size class.

TRBJ2-1	TRBD2	TRBV4-3	.	CASSQELSAGGYNEQFF	TGCGCCAGCAGCCAAGAACTGTCAGCGGGGGGCTACAATGAGCAGTTCTTC
TRBJ1-1	.	TRBV30	.	CAWSRGMNTEAFF	TGTGCCTGGAGTAGGGGAATGAACACTGAAGCTTTCTTT
TRBJ1-2	TRBD1	TRBV7-9	.	CASSFAGGDYGYTF	TGTGCCAGCAGCTTCGCAGGGGGCGACTATGGCTACACCTTC
TRBJ2-5	.	TRBV14	.	CASSQVAQGTQYF	TGTGCCAGCAGCCAAGTGGCCCAGGGGACCCAGTACTTC
TRBJ2-2	.	TRBV10-3	.	CAISDLGVGELFF	TGTGCCATCAGTGATTTGGGAGTCGGGGAGCTGTTTTTT
TRBJ2-7	TRBD1	TRBV6-5	.	CASSYTQGSYEQYF	TGTGCCAGCAGTTACACACAGGGGTCCTACGAGCAGTACTTC
TRBJ1-4	TRBD1	TRBV6-5	.	CASRTRDSNNEKLFF	TGTGCCAGCAGGACGAGGGACAGTAATAATGAAAAACTGTTTTTT
TRBJ2-5	TRBD1	TRBV27	.	CASSPTGGKTQYF	TGTGCCAGCAGCCCGACAGGGGGAAAGACCCAGTACTTC
TRBJ1-5	.	TRBV19	.	CASKFAGFRQPQHF	TGTGCCAGTAAGTTCGCAGGCTTTCGGCAGCCCCAGCATTTT
TRBJ2-7	.	TRBV7-2	.	CASSLASNSYEQYF	TGTGCCAGCAGCTTAGCATCTAACTCCTACGAGCAGTACTTC
TRBJ2-5	TRBD2	TRBV4-2	once	CASSQDPSGGAWETQYF	TGTGCCAGCAGCCAAGATCCCAGCGGGGGGGCCTGGGAGACCCAGTACTTC
TRBJ1-4	.	TRBV4-1	few	CASSPHGTPNEKLFF	TGCGCCAGCAGCCCTCACGGGACACCTAATGAAAAACTGTTTTTT
TRBJ1-5	TRBD1	TRBV7-6	once	CASSLGQGVRNQPQHF	TGTGCCAGCAGCTTGGGACAGGGAGTAAGAAATCAGCCCCAGCATTTT
TRBJ1-1	.	TRBV5-4	.	CASSMSGELNTEAFF	TGTGCCAGCAGCATGTCAGGGGAATTGAACACTGAAGCTTTCTTT
TRBJ1-2	.	TRBV19	.	CASTYRVGNYGYTF	TGTGCCAGTACATACAGGGTCGGGAACTATGGCTACACCTTC
TRBJ1-1	.	TRBV7-3	.	CASSLSHWNTEAFF	TGTGCCAGCAGCTTAAGTCACTGGAACACTGAAGCTTTCTTT
TRBJ1-1	.	TRBV6-5	.	CASSYSLMASTEAFF	TGTGCCAGCAGTTACTCCTTGATGGCCAGCACTGAAGCTTTCTTT
TRBJ1-5	TRBD1	TRBV5-8	.	CASSRTGGNQPQHF	TGTGCCAGCAGCCGGACAGGGGGCAATCAGCCCCAGCATTTT
TRBJ2-2	.	TRBV30	.	CAWSLGPGELFF	TGTGCCTGGAGCTTGGGCCCCGGGGAGCTGTTTTTT
TRBJ2-2	.	TRBV10-3	.	CAIPGGANTGELFF	TGTGCCATCCCCGGCGGGGCGAACACCGGGGAGCTGTTTTTT
TRBJ1-6	.	TRBV28	.	CASSFPDRPGSPLHF	TGTGCCAGCAGTTTCCCTGACCGGCCAGGGTCACCCCTCCACTTT
TRBJ2-5	.	TRBV19	few	CASSIRPRSRVETQYF	TGTGCCAGTAGTATTCGACCTCGATCGAGGGTAGAGACCCAGTACTTC
TRBJ1-2	.	TRBV27	.	CASPQEGAYGYTF	TGTGCCAGTCCCCAAGAGGGAGCCTATGGCTACACCTTC
TRBJ1-5	TRBD1	TRBV30	.	CAWSVQGDQPQHF	TGTGCCTGGAGTGTACAGGGGGATCAGCCCCAGCATTTT
TRBJ2-3	TRBD2	TRBV10-3	.	CAIRKLAGGTDTQYF	TGTGCCATCAGGAAACTAGCGGGGGGCACAGATACGCAGTATTTT
TRBJ2-2	TRBD2	TRBV9	.	CASSVRAGENTGELFF	TGTGCCAGCAGCGTACGGGCGGGGGAGAACACCGGGGAGCTGTTTTTT
TRBJ1-5	TRBD1	TRBV6-1	few	CASSFDRAGNQPQHF	TGTGCCAGCAGCTTTGACAGGGCGGGCAATCAGCCCCAGCATTTT
TRBJ2-7	.	TRBV5-1	once	CASSLGRPPTYEQYF	TGCGCCAGCAGCTTGGGCAGGCCGCCCACCTACGAGCAGTACTTC
TRBJ1-5	TRBD1	TRBV30	.	CAWSWKGASNQPQHF	TGTGCCTGGAGCTGGAAGGGGGCGAGTAATCAGCCCCAGCATTTT
TRBJ2-7	TRBD1	TRBV6-1	.	CASRRQGPVGEQYF	TGTGCCAGCAGACGACAGGGTCCGGTTGGGGAGCAGTACTTC
TRBJ1-1	.	TRBV18	.	CASSPPGYPQGLAFF	TGTGCCAGCTCACCACCAGGTTACCCGCAGGGCTTGGCTTTCTTT
TRBJ2-2	TRBD2	TRBV5-6	few	CASRRPGGGELFF	TGTGCCAGCAGGAGACCGGGAGGCGGGGAGCTGTTTTTT
TRBJ2-3	.	TRBV5-1	.	CASKTNSGLRSDTQYF	TGCGCCAGCAAGACGAATTCGGGACTCCGCTCAGATACGCAGTATTTT
TRBJ2-7	TRBD1	TRBV23-1	once	CASSQTGRTGGDEQYF	TGCGCCAGCAGTCAAACAGGTCGTACAGGGGGCGACGAGCAGTACTTC
TRBJ1-4	.	TRBV19	.	CASTERETNEKLFF	TGTGCCAGTACTGAGAGGGAGACTAATGAAAAACTGTTTTTT
TRBJ1-2	TRBD1	TRBV10-3	once	CAISETDRVDGYTF	TGTGCCATCAGTGAAACGGACAGGGTGGATGGCTACACCTTC
TRBJ2-7	TRBD1	TRBV6-6	.	CASTRTGVGYEQYF	TGTGCCAGCACAAGGACAGGGGTAGGCTACGAGCAGTACTTC
TRBJ2-7	TRBD2	TRBV6-5	once	CASSYGGDSEQYF	TGTGCCAGCAGTTACGGGGGGGACTCCGAGCAGTACTTC
TRBJ1-1	.	TRBV6-1	.	CATLHSNTEAFF	TGTGCCACCTTACACAGTAACACTGAAGCTTTCTTT
TRBJ2-5	TRBD1	TRBV5-1	.	CASTQTGGEKETQYF	TGCGCCAGCACCCAGACAGGGGGCGAGAAGGAGACCCAGTACTTC
TRBJ1-1	.	TRBV5-1	.	CASSFLSARSPTEAFF	TGCGCCAGCAGCTTTTTGTCGGCCAGGTCCCCCACTGAAGCTTTCTTT
TRBJ1-2	.	TRBV11-2	few	CASSPGQTYGYTF	TGTGCCAGCAGCCCCGGACAGACGTATGGCTACACCTTC